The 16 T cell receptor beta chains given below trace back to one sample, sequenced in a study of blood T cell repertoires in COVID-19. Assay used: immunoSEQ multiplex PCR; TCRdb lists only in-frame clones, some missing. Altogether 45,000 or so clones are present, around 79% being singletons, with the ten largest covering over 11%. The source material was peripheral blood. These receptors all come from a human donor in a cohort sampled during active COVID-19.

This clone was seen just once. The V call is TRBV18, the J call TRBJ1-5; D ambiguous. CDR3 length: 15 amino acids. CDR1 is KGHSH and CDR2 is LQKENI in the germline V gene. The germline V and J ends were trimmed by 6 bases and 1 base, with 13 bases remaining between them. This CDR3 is CASSPGSVSNQPQHF. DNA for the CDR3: TGTGCCAGCTCTCCCGGGTCAGTCAGCAATCAGCCCCAGCATTTT.

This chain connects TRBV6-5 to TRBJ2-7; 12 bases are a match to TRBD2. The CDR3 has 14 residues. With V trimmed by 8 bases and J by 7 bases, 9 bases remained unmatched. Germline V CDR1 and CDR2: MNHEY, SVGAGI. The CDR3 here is CASVLAGGPGEQYF. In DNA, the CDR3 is TGTGCCAGCGTCCTAGCGGGAGGGCCGGGTGAGCAGTACTTC.

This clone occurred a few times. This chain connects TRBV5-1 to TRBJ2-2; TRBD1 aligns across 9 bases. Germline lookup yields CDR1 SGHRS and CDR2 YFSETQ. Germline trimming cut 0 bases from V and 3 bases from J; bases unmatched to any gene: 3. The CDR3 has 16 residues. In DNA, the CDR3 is TGCGCCAGCAGCTTGGGGGACAGGGAGGACACCGGGGAGCTGTTTTTT. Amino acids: CASSLGDREDTGELFF.

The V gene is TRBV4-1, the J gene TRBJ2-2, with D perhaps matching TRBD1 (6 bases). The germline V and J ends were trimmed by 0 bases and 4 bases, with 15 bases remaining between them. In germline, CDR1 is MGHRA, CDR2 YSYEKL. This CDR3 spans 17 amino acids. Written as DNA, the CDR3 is TGCGCCAGCAGCCAAGATGTACAGGGTAAATCCACCGGGGAGCTGTTTTTT. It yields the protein CASSQDVQGKSTGELFF.

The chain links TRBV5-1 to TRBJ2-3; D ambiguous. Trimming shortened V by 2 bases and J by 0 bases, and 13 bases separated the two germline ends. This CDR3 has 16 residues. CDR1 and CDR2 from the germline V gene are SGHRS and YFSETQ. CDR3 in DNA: TGCGCCAGCAGCTTTTCCGGGTCCCAAAGCACAGATACGCAGTATTTT. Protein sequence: CASSFSGSQSTDTQYF.

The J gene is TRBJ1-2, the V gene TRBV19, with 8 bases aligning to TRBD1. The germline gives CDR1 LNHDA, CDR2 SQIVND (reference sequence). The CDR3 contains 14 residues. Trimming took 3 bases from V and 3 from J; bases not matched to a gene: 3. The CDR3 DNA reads TGTGCCAGTAGTATGGACAGGGAGTACTATGGCTACACCTTC. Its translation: CASSMDREYYGYTF.

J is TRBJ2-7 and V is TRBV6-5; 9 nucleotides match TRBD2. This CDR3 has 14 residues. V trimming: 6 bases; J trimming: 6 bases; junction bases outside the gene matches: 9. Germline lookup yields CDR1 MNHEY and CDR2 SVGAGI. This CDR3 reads CASRPGLALGEQYF. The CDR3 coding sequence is TGTGCCAGCAGGCCGGGACTAGCTCTTGGCGAGCAGTACTTC.

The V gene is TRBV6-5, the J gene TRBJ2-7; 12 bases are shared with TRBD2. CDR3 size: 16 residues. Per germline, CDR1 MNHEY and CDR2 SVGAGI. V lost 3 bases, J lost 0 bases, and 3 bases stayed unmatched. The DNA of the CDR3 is TGTGCCAGCAGTTATTGGACTAGCGGGAACTCCTACGAGCAGTACTTC. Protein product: CASSYWTSGNSYEQYF.

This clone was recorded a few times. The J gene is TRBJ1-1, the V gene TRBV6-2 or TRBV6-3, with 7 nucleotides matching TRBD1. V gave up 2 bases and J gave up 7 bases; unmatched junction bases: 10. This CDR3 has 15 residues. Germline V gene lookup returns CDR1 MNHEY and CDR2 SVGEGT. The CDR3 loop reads CASSYVQGTSLEAFF. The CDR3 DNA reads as TGTGCCAGCAGTTACGTACAGGGGACCTCGCTTGAAGCTTTCTTT.

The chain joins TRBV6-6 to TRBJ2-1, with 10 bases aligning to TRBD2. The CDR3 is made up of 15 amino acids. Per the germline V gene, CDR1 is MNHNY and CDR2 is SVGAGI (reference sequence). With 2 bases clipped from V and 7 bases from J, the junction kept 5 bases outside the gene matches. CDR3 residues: CASSYPSGSRNEQFF. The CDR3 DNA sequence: TGTGCCAGCAGTTACCCTAGCGGGAGTAGGAATGAGCAGTTCTTC.

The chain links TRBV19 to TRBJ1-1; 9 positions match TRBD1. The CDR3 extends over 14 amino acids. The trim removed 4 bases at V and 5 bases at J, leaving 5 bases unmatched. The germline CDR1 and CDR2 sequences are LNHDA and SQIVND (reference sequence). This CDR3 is CASSRGQGWTEAFF. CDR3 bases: TGTGCCAGTAGTAGGGGACAGGGATGGACTGAAGCTTTCTTT.

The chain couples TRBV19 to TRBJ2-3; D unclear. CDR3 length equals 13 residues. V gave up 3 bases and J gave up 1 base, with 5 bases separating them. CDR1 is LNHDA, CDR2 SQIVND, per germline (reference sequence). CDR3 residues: CASSMQGTDTQYF. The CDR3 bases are TGTGCCAGTAGTATGCAGGGCACAGATACGCAGTATTTT.

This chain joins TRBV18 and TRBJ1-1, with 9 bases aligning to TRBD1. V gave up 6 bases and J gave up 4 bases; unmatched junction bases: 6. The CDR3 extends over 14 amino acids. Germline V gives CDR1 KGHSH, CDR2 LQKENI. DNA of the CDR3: TGTGCCAGCTCGTCTACAGGGGGCAGCACTGAAGCTTTCTTT. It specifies CASSSTGGSTEAFF.

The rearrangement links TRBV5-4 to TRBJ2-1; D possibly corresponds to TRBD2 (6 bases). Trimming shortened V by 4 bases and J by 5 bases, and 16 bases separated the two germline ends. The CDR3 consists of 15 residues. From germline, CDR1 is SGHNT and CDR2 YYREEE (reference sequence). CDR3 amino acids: CASSPWGAGNNEQFF. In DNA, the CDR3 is TGTGCCAGCAGCCCCTGGGGAGCGGGTAACAATGAGCAGTTCTTC.

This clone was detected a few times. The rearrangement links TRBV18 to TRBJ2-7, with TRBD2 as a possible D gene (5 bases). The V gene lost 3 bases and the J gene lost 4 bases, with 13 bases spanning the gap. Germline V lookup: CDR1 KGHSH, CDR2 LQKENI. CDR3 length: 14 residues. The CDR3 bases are TGTGCCAGCTCACCGGGCGGGTTCCGTTACGAGCAGTACTTC. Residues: CASSPGGFRYEQYF.

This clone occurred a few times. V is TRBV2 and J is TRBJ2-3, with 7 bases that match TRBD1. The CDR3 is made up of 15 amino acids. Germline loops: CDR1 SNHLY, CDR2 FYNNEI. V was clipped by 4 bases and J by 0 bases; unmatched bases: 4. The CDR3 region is CASSGTGPSTDTQYF. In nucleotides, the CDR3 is TGTGCCAGCAGTGGGACAGGACCTAGCACAGATACGCAGTATTTT.